This T cell receptor (beta chain) originates from a study of control samples from healthy donors and cancer patients. The CDR3 has 14 amino acids. Per germline, CDR1 SEHNR and CDR2 FQNEAQ (reference sequence). The V end was cut by 2 bases, the J end by 5 bases, with 10 bases between. Repertoires were generated with immunoSEQ multiplex PCR, while TCRdb's copy carries only in-frame clones and drops some. The data contain around 79,000 clones, 80% to 95% of them singletons. The receptor was isolated from a woman in her 40s with lung cancer. The chain employs TRBV7-9 and TRBJ1-5; D is uncertain. Source material: PBMCs. The CDR3 DNA follows: TGTGCCAGCAGCTTAAGTGGGAGATATCAGCCCCAGCATTTT. It encodes CASSLSGRYQPQHF.